Listed below are T cell receptor beta chains from one sample, sequenced in a study of OX40 agonist ivuxolimab in advanced cancers. TCRdb keeps only in-frame clones here, not all; method: immunoSEQ multiplex PCR. The sample shows fewer than 90,000 clones, about 88% of them seen only once. The sequencing here drew on CD4+ or CD8+ T cells sorted from blood, taken in a trial of the OX40 agonist ivuxolimab. The receptor source for this set is an adult with an advanced solid tumor such as melanoma, head and neck, liver or kidney cancer. Each CDR3 is given with its conserved first and last residue. Fields, in order: D gene, J gene, V gene, clone size, CDR3 length, CDR3 protein, CDR3 DNA. D genes are given only for firm matches. Clone size is not always given. Where it is, it says once, few, many or a class for expanded clones.

>-|TRBJ1-4|TRBV25-1|-|16
CASSGRGWELEEKLFF
TGTGCCAGCAGTGGCCGGGGGTGGGAGCTAGAAGAAAAACTGTTTTTT
>-|TRBJ1-1|TRBV11-2|-|17
CASSLYRGGVMNTEAFF
TGTGCCAGCAGCTTATATAGGGGTGGCGTTATGAACACTGAAGCTTTCTTT
>-|TRBJ1-3|TRBV30|-|14
CAWSVQSGGNTIYF
TGTGCCTGGAGTGTACAATCCGGGGGAAACACCATATATTTT
>-|TRBJ1-2|TRBV19|few|14
CASSISRGPYGYTF
TGTGCCAGTAGTATAAGTAGGGGACCCTATGGCTACACCTTC
>TRBD1|TRBJ2-5|TRBV5-1|-|15
CASSTGQGRQETQYF
TGCGCCAGCAGCACGGGACAGGGCCGCCAAGAGACCCAGTACTTC
>TRBD1|TRBJ2-1|TRBV7-2|-|15
CASSQWGDRGNEQFF
TGTGCCAGCAGCCAGTGGGGGGACAGGGGTAATGAGCAGTTCTTC
>-|TRBJ1-2|TRBV9|-|12
CASSEGWRGYTF
TGTGCCAGCAGCGAAGGTTGGAGAGGCTACACCTTC
>-|TRBJ2-5|TRBV6-6|-|14
CASRAGALQETQYF
TGTGCCAGCAGAGCCGGGGCCCTCCAAGAGACCCAGTACTTC
>-|TRBJ2-2|TRBV6-1|-|13
CATLGGGGGELFF
TGTGCCACACTAGGAGGGGGAGGCGGGGAGCTGTTTTTT
>-|TRBJ2-1|TRBV2|few|13
CASSEGAVNEQFF
TGTGCCAGCAGTGAGGGGGCGGTCAATGAGCAGTTCTTC
>-|TRBJ2-1|TRBV6-1|-|14
CASSEGQGFYEQFF
TGTGCCAGCAGTGAAGGGCAAGGGTTCTATGAGCAGTTCTTC
>-|TRBJ1-6|TRBV6-1|-|15
CASSDSPQGNSPLHF
TGTGCCAGCAGTGACTCCCCGCAAGGGAATTCACCCCTCCACTTT
>-|TRBJ2-7|TRBV30|-|13
CAWSGGGGYEQYF
TGTGCCTGGAGTGGGGGGGGCGGCTACGAGCAGTACTTC
>-|TRBJ1-2|TRBV5-8|-|13
CASSRRTSYGYTF
TGTGCCAGCAGCCGACGGACGAGCTATGGCTACACCTTC